This T cell receptor beta chain was documented in a study of cytomegalovirus exposure and HLA in healthy donors. Vbeta (60) and Jbeta (13) primers were used in the PCR. Clones were sequenced by immunoSEQ multiplex PCR, and TCRdb holds only the in-frame ones, with some missing. This table lists some 60,000 clones. Germline CDR1 and CDR2: SGHRS and YFSETQ. There are 12 residues in the CDR3. Losses at the gene ends were 0 bases for V and 9 bases for J; bases not matched to a gene: 0. This chain uses TRBV5-1 with TRBJ2-1; 7 bases agree with TRBD2. Sequencing used PBMCs. The sequence was obtained from a man in his thirties or forties in good health and CMV-seropositive. CDR3 bases: TGCGCCAGCAGCTTGGGCGGGGGTGAGCAGTTCTTC. Translated: CASSLGGGEQFF.